The 21 T cell receptor beta chains below were found in one sample sequenced in a study of T cells in localized non-small cell lung cancer. TCRdb keeps only in-frame clones here, not all; method: immunoSEQ multiplex PCR. The repertoire consists of some 15,000 clones, with over 70% occurring once and the leading ten covering 30%. The starting material was peripheral blood, obtained before any cancer treatment. These receptors were taken from a male donor aged 60 or over with stage I lung adenocarcinoma.

The chain employs TRBV10-3 and TRBJ1-1, with a tentative D call TRBD1 (5 bases). Trimming shortened V by 2 bases and J by 3 bases, and 10 bases separated the two germline ends. The CDR3 totals 14 residues. Per germline, CDR1 ENHRY and CDR2 SYGVKD. The CDR3 region is CAISERGTDTEAFF. The CDR3 coding sequence is TGTGCCATCAGTGAGAGGGGTACGGACACTGAAGCTTTCTTT.

V and J are TRBV7-9 and TRBJ2-2; the match to TRBD2 covers 9 bases. The V and J ends lost 5 bases and 6 bases, in that order; junction bases with no gene match: 7. Germline V gene lookup returns CDR1 SEHNR and CDR2 FQNEAQ (reference sequence). This CDR3 has 15 residues. The CDR3 reads CASSRGLAGSGELFF. The CDR3 coding sequence is TGTGCCAGCAGCCGGGGACTAGCCGGCTCCGGGGAGCTGTTTTTT.

V gene TRBV2 combines with J gene TRBJ1-5; D remains unclear. From germline, CDR1 is SNHLY and CDR2 FYNNEI. This CDR3 is 16 amino acids long. V was cut by 2 bases and J by 1 base, with 12 bases left in between. The CDR3, as DNA: TGTGCCAGCAGTGAAAGGCGGATAGCGAGCAATCAGCCCCAGCATTTT. This codes for CASSERRIASNQPQHF.

The CDR3 region has the DNA TGTGCCAGCAGCCCACCAGGGACACTCGAAGCTTTCTTT. This translates into CASSPPGTLEAFF. This rearrangement joins TRBV7-9 to TRBJ1-1; D is possibly TRBD1 (6 bases). The V gene lost 5 bases and the J gene lost 8 bases, with 15 bases spanning the gap. CDR3 size: 13 residues. Germline V gene lookup returns CDR1 SEHNR and CDR2 FQNEAQ (reference sequence). Filled out from reference TRBV7-9 and TRBJ1-1, the complete variable domain reads DTGVSQNPRHKITKRGQNVTFRCDPISEHNRLYWYRQTLGQGPEFLTYFQNEAQLEKSRLLSDRFSAERPKGSFSTLEIQRTEQGDSAMYLCASSPPGTLEAFFGQGTRLTVV.

The chain joins TRBV6-1 to TRBJ2-3, with 11 bases identical to TRBD2. The CDR3 length is 15 residues. V was pared by 4 bases and J by 6 bases, with 6 bases of the junction left unmatched. The V gene's germline CDR1 is MNHNS and CDR2 SASEGT. The CDR3 DNA is TGTGCCAGCAGTGGGTCTAGCGGGAGGCGGGATACGCAGTATTTT. It translates to CASSGSSGRRDTQYF.

This chain uses TRBV25-1 with TRBJ2-1; TRBD2 matches 8 bases. Germline V gene data show CDR1 as MGHDK and CDR2 as SYGVNS. V shed 2 bases and J 10 bases; nucleotides not matched to a gene: 7. The CDR3 contains 14 residues. The CDR3 spells CASSEEGPGGEQFF. In DNA, the CDR3 is TGTGCCAGCAGTGAAGAGGGGCCGGGGGGGGAGCAGTTCTTC.

CDR3 sequence reads: CASSSRYAEAFF. DNA of the CDR3: TGTGCCAGCAGTTCACGGTACGCTGAAGCTTTCTTT. V usage is TRBV6-6 and J usage is TRBJ1-1; D gene uncertain. The V gene lost 4 bases and the J gene lost 6 bases, with 9 bases spanning the gap. The V gene's germline CDR1 is MNHNY and CDR2 SVGAGI (reference sequence). The CDR3 covers 12 residues.

The rearrangement links TRBV5-1 to TRBJ2-2; perhaps D is TRBD1 or TRBD2 (5 bases each). Germline CDR1 reads SGHRS; CDR2 reads YFSETQ. V was trimmed by 2 bases and J by 3 bases, leaving 11 bases between them. The CDR3 extends over 15 amino acids. The CDR3 loop reads CASSFGGVDTGELFF. CDR3 nucleotides: TGCGCCAGCAGCTTTGGGGGAGTTGACACCGGGGAGCTGTTTTTT.

The chain combines TRBV9 with TRBJ2-5; D not certain. The CDR3 length is 16 residues. The V end lost 0 bases, the J end lost 1 base, and 13 bases lay between the germline ends. Germline-derived CDR1 and CDR2 are SGDLS and YYNGEE. This CDR3 is CASSVEYRIGQETQYF. CDR3 nucleotide sequence: TGTGCCAGCAGCGTAGAATATAGGATTGGCCAAGAGACCCAGTACTTC.

The chain uses TRBV5-1 and TRBJ2-1; TRBD1 aligns across 7 bases. J was trimmed by 0 bases and V by 3 bases; bases with no gene match: 3. The length of the CDR3 is 15 residues. Looked up from germline, CDR1 is SGHRS and CDR2 is YFSETQ. The CDR3 protein is CASSSGQNSYNEQFF. DNA for the CDR3: TGCGCCAGCAGCTCGGGACAGAACTCCTACAATGAGCAGTTCTTC.

This clone was counted a few times. The V gene is TRBV7-6, the J gene TRBJ2-1; 12 bases map to TRBD2. This CDR3 contains 19 residues. J gave up 2 bases and V 2 bases, and 10 bases lay outside the gene matches. Germline V gene lookup returns CDR1 SGHVS and CDR2 FNYEAQ. DNA for the CDR3: TGTGCCAGCAGCTTAAGGGCTAGCGGGGGGGCAAGGGCCTACAATGAGCAGTTCTTC. Encoded protein: CASSLRASGGARAYNEQFF.

The rearrangement joins TRBV21-1 to TRBJ1-1. TRBV21-1 is listed as a pseudogene. This CDR3 spans 17 amino acids. The CDR3 here is CASSKERSSTANTEAFF. The DNA for the CDR3 is TGTGCCAGCAGCAAAGAAAGGTCGAGCACGGCGAACACTGAAGCTTTCTTT.

The CDR3: CASSGSSGTGNTIYF. The DNA for the CDR3 is TGTGCCAGCAGCGGTAGCTCGGGGACCGGAAACACCATATATTTT. This rearrangement joins TRBV9 to TRBJ1-3; D may be TRBD1 (5 bases). The CDR3 has 15 amino acids. The V and J ends lost 3 bases and 4 bases respectively, with 14 bases between them. Germline V gene lookup returns CDR1 SGDLS and CDR2 YYNGEE.

This clone occurred a few times. The gene calls are TRBV27 and TRBJ2-7, with a possible D match to TRBD2 (5 bases). Per the germline V gene, CDR1 is MNHEY and CDR2 is SMNVEV (reference sequence). The CDR3 extends over 15 amino acids. The germline V and J ends were trimmed by 10 bases and 3 bases, with 22 bases remaining between them. The CDR3 DNA reads TGTGCCACCTCTTTACTAGTTGGGGAAAGCTACGAGCAGTACTTC. It codes for CATSLLVGESYEQYF.

This chain joins TRBV15 and TRBJ1-2; TRBD1 matches 9 bases. The germline V gene has CDR1 LNHNV and CDR2 YYDKDF (reference sequence). The ends lost 4 bases at V and 4 bases at J; junction bases unmatched: 7. The CDR3 covers 15 residues. The CDR3: CATSKGRDRVYGYTF. CDR3 bases: TGTGCCACCAGCAAAGGAAGGGACAGGGTCTATGGCTACACCTTC.

The rearrangement joins TRBV5-1 to TRBJ1-1, with a possible D match to TRBD1 (5 bases). V dropped 4 bases and J dropped 0 bases, with 10 bases sitting between them. Germline CDR1 is SGHRS and CDR2 is YFSETQ. The CDR3 totals 14 residues. CDR3: CASSAGLLNTEAFF. The DNA for the CDR3 is TGCGCCAGCAGCGCGGGACTTTTGAACACTGAAGCTTTCTTT.

Here the CDR3 DNA reads TGTGCCAGCAGTCGGGACAGGGTTAATGAAAAACTGTTTTTT. The encoded protein is CASSRDRVNEKLFF. This rearrangement joins TRBV6-5 to TRBJ1-4; 9 bases match TRBD1. The CDR3 runs 14 residues. V lost 5 bases to trimming and J lost 4 bases; unmatched junction nucleotides: 2. Germline lookup yields CDR1 MNHEY and CDR2 SVGAGI.

The CDR3 DNA sequence: TGCAGCGTCCGAGCTAACTTTTACAATGAGCAGTTCTTC. Amino acid sequence: CSVRANFYNEQFF. V is TRBV29-1 and J is TRBJ2-1, with D unresolved. The germline gives CDR1 SQVTM, CDR2 ANQGSEA. This CDR3 contains 13 residues. Trimming removed 6 bases from V and 4 bases from J, with 13 bases in between.

On this clone itself: Other DNA sequences in the same sample also yield this CDR3. V gene TRBV2 combines with J gene TRBJ2-1, with D hard to call. The CDR3 consists of 13 residues. The germline V gene has CDR1 SNHLY and CDR2 FYNNEI. V lost 5 bases to trimming and J lost 0 bases, with 5 bases between them. As DNA, the CDR3 is TGTGCCAGCAGTCCAAGCTCCTACAATGAGCAGTTCTTC. This encodes CASSPSSYNEQFF.

This chain links TRBV21-1 with TRBJ1-1; the DNA was not compared with TRBD1, the D call given in the table. TRBV21-1 is a recognized pseudogene. This CDR3 has 18 residues. The CDR3 sequence is CASSKGPGAIKGDTEAFF. The CDR3 DNA reads TGTGCCAGCAGCAAAGGACCAGGGGCGATTAAGGGCGACACTGAAGCTTTCTTT.

This clone was seen more than once but under ten times. This chain uses TRBV7-3 with TRBJ1-5; the D is unclear. The CDR3 covers 12 residues. CDR1 and CDR2 from the germline V gene are SGHTA and FQGTGA. V dropped 3 bases and J dropped 6 bases, with 6 bases sitting between them. This CDR3 is CASSLGSQPQHF. The CDR3 region has the DNA TGTGCCAGCAGCTTGGGTAGTCAGCCCCAGCATTTT.